One and the same sample provided the 10 T cell receptor beta chains below, sequenced in a study of blood T cell repertoires in COVID-19. Method: immunoSEQ multiplex PCR; TCRdb's copy keeps in-frame clones and lacks some. The profile covers approximately 220,000 clones, with around nine tenths appearing a single time and approximately 6% taken by the ten largest. Source material: peripheral blood. The receptor source for this set is a man between 60 and 70 years old who had recovered from COVID-19.

The chain combines TRBV6-2 or TRBV6-3 with TRBJ1-5; D remains ambiguous. Deletions cut 5 bases from V and 6 bases from J, with 8 bases between. Germline V CDR1 and CDR2: MNHEY, SVGEGT. This CDR3 has 12 residues. The CDR3 bases are TGTGCCAGCAGTGAGGGTAGTCAGCCCCAGCATTTT. Protein: CASSEGSQPQHF.

The chain combines TRBV19 with TRBJ2-7; 9 nucleotides line up with TRBD1. This CDR3 is built from 15 residues. CDR1 is LNHDA, CDR2 SQIVND, per germline (reference sequence). V gave up 4 bases and J gave up 3 bases; unmatched junction bases: 7. The CDR3 DNA is TGTGCCAGTAGTAGGACCGACAGGGGGTTCTACGAGCAGTACTTC. It encodes CASSRTDRGFYEQYF.

The genes are TRBV12-3 or TRBV12-4 and TRBJ2-5; 7 bases align to TRBD2. This CDR3 is 13 amino acids long. J gave up 5 bases and V 4 bases, and 4 bases lay outside the gene matches. CDR3 coding DNA: TGTGCCAGCAGTTCGCTAGCGGCGGAGACCCAGTACTTC. Its translation: CASSSLAAETQYF.

CDR3 in amino acids: CASRVTGQGSYGYTF. The CDR3 DNA follows: TGTGCCAGCAGAGTAACGGGACAGGGGAGCTATGGCTACACCTTC. The gene calls are TRBV28 and TRBJ1-2, with 10 bases identical to TRBD1. Germline CDR1 MDHEN, CDR2 SYDVKM. Losses at the gene ends were 6 bases for V and 4 bases for J; bases not matched to a gene: 8. The CDR3 contains 15 residues.

The chain carries TRBV7-2 and TRBJ2-7; tentative D call: TRBD2 (5 bases). CDR3 length: 14 amino acids. V dropped 4 bases and J dropped 6 bases, with 16 bases sitting between them. Germline V gives CDR1 SGHTA, CDR2 FQGNSA. In nucleotides, the CDR3 is TGTGCCAGCAGCTGGGCACTAGACTCCAGCGAGCAGTACTTC. It is translated as CASSWALDSSEQYF. The full variable domain, rest sourced from reference TRBV7-2 and TRBJ2-7, is GAGVSQSPSNKVTEKGKDVELRCDPISGHTALYWYRQSLGQGLEFLIYFQGNSAPDKSGLPSDRFSAERTGGSVSTLTIQRTQQEDSAVYLCASSWALDSSEQYFGPGTRLTVT.

This clone was observed a handful of times. The chain couples TRBV7-3 to TRBJ1-6; tentative D call: TRBD1 (5 bases). The CDR3 consists of 15 residues. V was clipped by 4 bases and J by 8 bases, with 15 bases between them. Per the germline V gene, CDR1 is SGHTA and CDR2 is FQGTGA. The CDR3 sequence is CASSSTGGVDSPLHF. The CDR3 coding sequence is TGTGCCAGCAGCTCCACGGGGGGTGTTGATTCACCCCTCCACTTT.

J is TRBJ1-1 and V is TRBV28, with D unclear. V lost 7 bases to trimming and J lost 0 bases, with 9 bases between them. The CDR3 sequence is 13 residues long. Germline lookup yields CDR1 MDHEN and CDR2 SYDVKM. The CDR3 DNA sequence: TGTGCCAGCAAGGAGCAGCTGAACACTGAAGCTTTCTTT. Protein: CASKEQLNTEAFF.

V and J are TRBV2 and TRBJ1-1; 8 positions agree with TRBD1. The CDR3 has 13 residues. The V gene end was trimmed by 8 bases and the J gene end by 10 bases; junction bases not matched to a gene: 12. Germline V gene sequence: CDR1 SNHLY, CDR2 FYNNEI. The CDR3 reads CASGRTRQGTAFF. CDR3 in DNA: TGTGCCAGCGGCCGTACTCGACAGGGGACAGCTTTCTTT.

The rearrangement joins TRBV29-1 to TRBJ1-1; the match to TRBD1 covers 9 bases. Germline trimming cut 6 bases from V and 7 bases from J; bases unmatched to any gene: 12. Looked up from germline, CDR1 is SQVTM and CDR2 is ANQGSEA. The CDR3 is 14 amino acids. CDR3 bases: TGCAGCGTCAGCCGGGACAGGGATTATGGTGAAGCTTTCTTT. Amino acids: CSVSRDRDYGEAFF. The full variable domain, its missing parts supplied by reference TRBV29-1 and TRBJ1-1, is SAVISQKPSRDICQRGTSLTIQCQVDSQVTMMFWYRQQPGQSLTLIATANQGSEATYESGFVIDKFPISRPNLTFSTLTVSNMSPEDSSIYLCSVSRDRDYGEAFFGQGTRLTVV.

This rearrangement joins TRBV6-2 or TRBV6-3 to TRBJ1-1; D is perhaps TRBD1 (6 bases). Germline loops: CDR1 MNHEY, CDR2 SVGEGT. The CDR3 is 13 amino acids. The ends were cut back, 5 bases at V and 5 bases at J, with 12 bases in the middle. CDR3 in amino acids: CASSQGGWTEAFF. The CDR3 nucleotides read TGTGCCAGCAGTCAAGGGGGTTGGACTGAAGCTTTCTTT.